What follows is one T cell receptor beta chain and its context. The data were obtained in a study of OX40 agonist ivuxolimab in advanced cancers. Sequencing was performed with immunoSEQ multiplex PCR; in TCRdb, only in-frame clones are kept and a portion is missing. The data show approximately 40,000 clones, with about 90% seen just once and under 20% held by the top ten. Trimming removed 4 bases from V and 4 bases from J; junction bases left unmatched: 5. Germline V gives CDR1 SGHVS, CDR2 FQNEAQ. The CDR3 is 15 residues long. The gene calls are TRBV7-8 and TRBJ2-1, with TRBD1 matching over 9 bases. Sequenced material: CD4+ or CD8+ T cells sorted from blood, taken in a trial of the OX40 agonist ivuxolimab. The sequence came from an adult with an advanced solid tumor such as melanoma, head and neck, liver or kidney cancer. CDR3 loop: CASSSGTGSYNEQFF. CDR3 bases: TGTGCCAGCAGCTCCGGGACAGGGTCGTACAATGAGCAGTTCTTC.